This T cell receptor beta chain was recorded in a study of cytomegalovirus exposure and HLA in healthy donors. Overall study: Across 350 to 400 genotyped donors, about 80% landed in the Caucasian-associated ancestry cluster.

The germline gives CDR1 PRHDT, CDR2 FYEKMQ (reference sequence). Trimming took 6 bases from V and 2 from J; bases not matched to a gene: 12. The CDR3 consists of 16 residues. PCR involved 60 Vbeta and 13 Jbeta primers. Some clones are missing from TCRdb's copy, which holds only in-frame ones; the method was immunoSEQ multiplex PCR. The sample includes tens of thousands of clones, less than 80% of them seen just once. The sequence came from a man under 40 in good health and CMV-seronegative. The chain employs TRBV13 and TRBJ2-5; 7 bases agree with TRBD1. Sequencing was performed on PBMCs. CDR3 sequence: CASSLGTVFNQETQYF. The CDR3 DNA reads TGTGCCAGCAGTCTTGGGACAGTGTTTAATCAAGAGACCCAGTACTTC.